The rows below give T cell receptor beta chains drawn from one sample of a study of STAT5B mutations in CD4+ large granular lymphocyte leukemia. Data came from immunoSEQ multiplex PCR; TCRdb stores just in-frame clones and leaves some out. The sample has tens of thousands of clones; 70% to 75% are singletons. Sequencing was done on a sample of CD4+ T cells from blood buffy coats. All receptors come from a human donor in good health. CDR3s include the opening cysteine and the closing phenylalanine or tryptophan. D genes are given only for firm matches. Clone size appears in some rows only: once, few, many, or a class for an expanded clone.

cdr3_nt cdr3_aa j_call v_call d_call cdr3_length clone_size
TGTGCCACCAGCAGACTAGCCCCCGGGACGGCCCAAGAGACCCAGTACTTC CATSRLAPGTAQETQYF TRBJ2-5 TRBV15 NA 17 NA
TGTGCCAGCAGCGGGACAGGGGTAGGCGGCTACACCTTC CASSGTGVGGYTF TRBJ1-2 TRBV6-1 TRBD1 13 NA
TGCGCCAGCAGCTTGGGAGACAGGGGGCACACCGGGGAGCTGTTTTTT CASSLGDRGHTGELFF TRBJ2-2 TRBV5-1 TRBD1 16 once
TGTGCCAGCAGCTTACACCTAGACACCTACAATGAGCAGTTCTTC CASSLHLDTYNEQFF TRBJ2-1 TRBV7-2 NA 15 NA
TGTGCCAGCAGCGGGGACTGGACAGCGAAGAGACAGTTCTTC CASSGDWTAKRQFF TRBJ2-1 TRBV6-1 NA 14 NA
TGTGCCAGCAGCTCCTCTGGGGGTTATAATTCACCCCTCCACTTT CASSSSGGYNSPLHF TRBJ1-6 TRBV7-2 NA 15 few
TGTGCCAGCAGCTTGGCACTGACAGAACCTTATGGCTACACCTTC CASSLALTEPYGYTF TRBJ1-2 TRBV5-5 NA 15 NA
TGCAGCGTGGACAGACAGGGGATAGTGACAGATACGCAGTATTTT CSVDRQGIVTDTQYF TRBJ2-3 TRBV29-1 TRBD1 15 once
TGTGCCAGTTCGAATCCGGGACAGGGGAATGAAGCTTTCTTT CASSNPGQGNEAFF TRBJ1-1 TRBV7-2 TRBD1 14 NA
TGTGCCAGCAGCTTGCTCTCCGGGACAGGGGGCACCGGGGAGCTGTTTTTT CASSLLSGTGGTGELFF TRBJ2-2 TRBV5-6 TRBD1 17 NA
TGTGCCAGCAGTCCAGGACAGGGGAGGACCGGGGAGCTGTTTTTT CASSPGQGRTGELFF TRBJ2-2 TRBV6-1 TRBD1 15 NA
TGTGCCAGCAGCTTAAGGGACAGCGTCTACGAGCAGTACTTC CASSLRDSVYEQYF TRBJ2-7 TRBV11-2 TRBD1 14 NA
TGTGCCAGTAGTATAGACAGGGATTCTGGGCAGCCCCAGCATTTT CASSIDRDSGQPQHF TRBJ1-5 TRBV19 NA 15 NA
TGCAGCGTCGCCATTGGCTCCCGAGATACGCAGTATTTT CSVAIGSRDTQYF TRBJ2-3 TRBV29-1 NA 13 NA
TGTGCCAGCAGTTGGACAGGGGGGAACACTGAAGCTTTCTTT CASSWTGGNTEAFF TRBJ1-1 TRBV6-5 TRBD1 14 NA
TGTGCCAGCAGCTCCCGGACAGGGGATGGAGAGACCCAGTACTTC CASSSRTGDGETQYF TRBJ2-5 TRBV5-5 TRBD1 15 NA
TGTGCCAGCAGCCCGTTGAAACCGGGACGGGTGAACACTGAAGCTTTCTTT CASSPLKPGRVNTEAFF TRBJ1-1 TRBV11-3 NA 17 once
TGTGCCAGCAGCCCCGGACTAGCGGGAGGGACAACCTACGAGCAGTACTTC CASSPGLAGGTTYEQYF TRBJ2-7 TRBV7-6 TRBD2 17 NA
TGTGCCAGCAGTTTTGGGGGATCTGGAAACACCATATATTTT CASSFGGSGNTIYF TRBJ1-3 TRBV2 NA 14 NA